The 10 T cell receptor beta chains below were found in one sample sequenced in a study of a mutant IDH1 vaccine in newly diagnosed glioma. The table came from immunoSEQ multiplex PCR; TCRdb's copy has only in-frame clones and leaves some out. The sample shows about 85,000 clones, 85% to 90% of them seen only once. Time point indicated: week 47, end of study. Each dose of the vaccine consisted of 300 ug of mutant IDH1 20-mer peptide, with topical imiquimod. No antigen has been identified for these receptors. The sample consisted of PBMCs, taken from a glioma patient whose treatment included an IDH1 peptide vaccine. The receptors were gathered from a woman aged 45-60 years with glioma.

The chain uses TRBV9 and TRBJ2-7; 10 bases match TRBD1. Germline V lookup: CDR1 SGDLS, CDR2 YYNGEE. The CDR3 sequence is 14 residues long. With V trimmed by 4 bases and J by 7 bases, 8 bases remained unmatched. The CDR3 bases are TGTGCCAGCAGCTTGAGGGACAGGGGAAAGGAGCAGTACTTC. It translates to CASSLRDRGKEQYF.

The genes are TRBV27 and TRBJ2-7; 10 bases align to TRBD2. The ends lost 5 bases at V and 12 bases at J; junction bases unmatched: 16. Germline V gives CDR1 MNHEY, CDR2 SMNVEV (reference sequence). CDR3 size: 15 residues. The CDR3 loop is CASSGRASGRSSPYF. The CDR3 DNA sequence: TGTGCCAGCAGTGGGCGGGCTAGCGGGAGAAGTAGTCCGTACTTC.

The chain joins TRBV29-1 to TRBJ1-1; TRBD1 might be the D (5 bases). This CDR3 is 12 amino acids long. V dropped 7 bases and J dropped 9 bases, with 18 bases sitting between them. CDR1 and CDR2 from the germline V gene are SQVTM and ANQGSEA. The CDR3 reads CSAVAPGSQAFF. CDR3 nucleotides: TGCAGCGCCGTTGCCCCAGGGAGCCAAGCTTTCTTT.

The table lists this clone with a few counts. J is TRBJ1-5 and V is TRBV21-1. TRBV21-1 corresponds to a pseudogene. This CDR3 region has 15 residues. The CDR3 loop reads CASSKGQPDNQPQHF. The DNA of the CDR3 is TGTGCCAGCAGCAAAGGTCAGCCAGACAATCAGCCCCAGCATTTT.

CDR3: CASSSGTVHTGELFF. CDR3 sequence (DNA): TGTGCCAGCAGCTCCGGGACTGTACACACCGGGGAGCTGTTTTTT. The chain joins TRBV11-1 to TRBJ2-2; TRBD2 is a possible D gene (6 bases). Germline V lookup: CDR1 SGHAT, CDR2 FQDESV (reference sequence). Between the trimmed V and J ends, which lost 4 bases and 3 bases, there was a span of 12 bases. The CDR3 has 15 residues.

The V gene is TRBV28, the J gene TRBJ1-2, with 8 positions matching TRBD1. Germline CDR1 reads MDHEN; CDR2 reads SYDVKM. CDR3 length equals 14 residues. V dropped 3 bases and J dropped 8; count of bases not matched to a gene: 8. The CDR3 region is CASSLPGQGWGYTF. As DNA, the CDR3 is TGTGCCAGCAGTTTGCCAGGACAGGGTTGGGGCTACACCTTC.

The V and J genes are TRBV2 and TRBJ2-2, with D perhaps matching TRBD1 (5 bases). The V and J ends lost 5 bases and 4 bases respectively, with 11 bases between them. The V gene's germline CDR1 is SNHLY and CDR2 FYNNEI. This CDR3 spans 14 amino acids. DNA for the CDR3: TGTGCCAGCAGTCCTGACAGTGTCACCGGGGAGCTGTTTTTT. The encoded protein is CASSPDSVTGELFF.

V usage is TRBV18 and J usage is TRBJ1-4, with unresolved D. Germline values: CDR1 KGHSH, CDR2 LQKENI. V was cut by 3 bases and J by 0 bases, with 8 bases left in between. This CDR3 is 15 amino acids long. CDR3 protein: CASSPRDATNEKLFF. The CDR3 nucleotides are TGTGCCAGCTCACCTAGGGATGCAACTAATGAAAAACTGTTTTTT.

In this sample, this clone turned up once. This chain connects TRBV28 to TRBJ2-2; 13 nucleotides line up with TRBD2. The junction had 5 bases not matched to a gene; V was cut back by 10 bases and J by 3 bases. The CDR3 loop spans 15 amino acids. Germline CDR1 and CDR2: MDHEN and SYDVKM. Here the CDR3 DNA reads TGTGCCACACTAGCGGGAGGGCCAGACACCGGGGAGCTGTTTTTT. Protein sequence: CATLAGGPDTGELFF. Variable domain in full (rest from reference TRBV28 and TRBJ2-2): DVKVTQSSRYLVKRTGEKVFLECVQDMDHENMFWYRQDPGLGLRLIYFSYDVKMKEKGDIPEGYSVSREKKERFSLILESASTNQTSMYLCATLAGGPDTGELFFGEGSRLTVL.

This chain uses TRBV9 with TRBJ2-7, with no clear D. Germline assignment: CDR1 SGDLS and CDR2 YYNGEE. V lost 0 bases, J lost 0 bases, and 10 bases lay in between. CDR3 length: 15 amino acids. CDR3 region: CASSVATGSSYEQYF. In DNA, the CDR3 is TGTGCCAGCAGCGTAGCTACGGGTAGCTCCTACGAGCAGTACTTC.